This note documents a single T cell receptor (beta chain) sequence. The source of the sample is a study of control samples from healthy donors and cancer patients. From germline, CDR1 is LGHNA and CDR2 YSLEER. This CDR3 spans 15 amino acids. V was pared by 4 bases and J by 7 bases, with 2 bases of the junction left unmatched. Sequencing used immunoSEQ multiplex PCR; TCRdb keeps in-frame clones, though not all of them. The sample carries 120,000 or so clones, almost 95% recorded once. The TCR comes from a man at least 80 years old with head and neck cancer. The chain combines TRBV4-3 with TRBJ2-1; 15 nucleotides match TRBD2. The source material was PBMCs. The CDR3 sequence is CASSPGLAGGNEQFF. The CDR3 region has the DNA TGCGCCAGCAGCCCTGGACTAGCGGGAGGGAATGAGCAGTTCTTC.